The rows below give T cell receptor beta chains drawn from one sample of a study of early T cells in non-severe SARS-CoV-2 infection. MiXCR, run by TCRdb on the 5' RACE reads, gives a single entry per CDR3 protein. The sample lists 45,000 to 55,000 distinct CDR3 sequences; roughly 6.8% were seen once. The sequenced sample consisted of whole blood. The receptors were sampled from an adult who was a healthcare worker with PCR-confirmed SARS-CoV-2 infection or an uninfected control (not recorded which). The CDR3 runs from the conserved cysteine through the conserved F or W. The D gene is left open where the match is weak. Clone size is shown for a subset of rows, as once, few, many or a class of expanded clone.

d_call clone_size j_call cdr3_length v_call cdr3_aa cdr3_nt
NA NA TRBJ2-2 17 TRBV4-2 CASSQGEGGENTGELFF TGTGCCAGCAGCCAAGGTGAAGGAGGGGAGAACACCGGGGAGCTGTTTTTT
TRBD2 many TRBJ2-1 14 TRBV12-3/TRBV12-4 CASNYGGASPEQFF TGTGCCAGCAATTACGGGGGGGCCAGCCCTGAGCAGTTCTTC
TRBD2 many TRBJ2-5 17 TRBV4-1 CASSQGGSGGGQETQYF TGCGCCAGCAGCCAAGGGGGTAGCGGGGGAGGACAAGAGACCCAGTACTTC
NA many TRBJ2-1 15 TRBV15 CATSRELRAMDEQFF TGTGCCACCAGCAGAGAACTCCGGGCCATGGATGAGCAGTTCTTC
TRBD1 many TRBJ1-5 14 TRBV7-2 CASSQGANNQPQHF TGTGCCAGCAGCCAGGGGGCTAACAATCAGCCCCAGCATTTT
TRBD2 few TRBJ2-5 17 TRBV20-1 CSASTYLTGLAGETQYF TGCAGTGCTTCAACCTATCTGACGGGACTAGCGGGAGAGACCCAGTACTTC
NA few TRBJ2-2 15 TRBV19 CASTLSRAYTGELFF TGTGCCAGTACTCTTTCGAGAGCATACACCGGGGAGCTGTTTTTT
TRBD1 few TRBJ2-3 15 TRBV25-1 CAPAPGTARADTQYF TGTGCCCCGGCGCCCGGGACAGCTCGTGCAGATACGCAGTATTTT
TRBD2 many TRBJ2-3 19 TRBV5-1 CASSSGLAGGRASTDTQYF TGCGCCAGCAGCTCCGGACTAGCGGGGGGGCGCGCTAGCACAGATACGCAGTATTTT
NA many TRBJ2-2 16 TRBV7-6 CASSLVGTPNTGELFF TGTGCCAGCAGCTTAGTTGGGACTCCGAACACCGGGGAGCTGTTTTTT
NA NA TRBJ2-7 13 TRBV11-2 CASSSWTEPEQYF TGTGCCAGCAGCTCGTGGACAGAACCCGAGCAGTACTTC
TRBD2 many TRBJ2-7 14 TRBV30 CAWNGEGIGHEQYF TGTGCCTGGAACGGGGAGGGAATCGGCCACGAGCAGTACTTC
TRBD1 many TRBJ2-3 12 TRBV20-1 CSARIGDREQYF TGCAGTGCTAGAATAGGGGACAGAGAGCAGTATTTT
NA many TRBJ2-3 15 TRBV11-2 CASSRSPDSTDTQYF TGTGCCAGCAGCCGGTCGCCAGATAGCACAGATACGCAGTATTTT
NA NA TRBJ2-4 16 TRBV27 CASSLDGAPYGNIQYF TGTGCCAGCAGTTTAGACGGGGCCCCCTATGGAAACATTCAGTACTTC
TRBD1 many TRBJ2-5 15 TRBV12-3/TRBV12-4 CASSKQQGAGGTQYF TGTGCCAGCAGCAAACAACAGGGGGCAGGGGGGACCCAGTACTTC
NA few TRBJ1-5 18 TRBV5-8 CASSQPTSSPRANQPQHF TGTGCCAGCAGCCAACCCACCTCGTCCCCCAGGGCCAATCAGCCCCAGCATTTT
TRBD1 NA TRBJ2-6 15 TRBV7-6 CASSFTGVGANVLTF TGTGCCAGCAGTTTTACAGGGGTCGGGGCCAACGTCCTGACTTTC
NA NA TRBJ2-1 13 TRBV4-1 CASSLDYYNEQFF TGCGCCAGCAGCCTCGACTATTACAATGAGCAGTTCTTC
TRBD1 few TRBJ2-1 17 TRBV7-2 CASSLAPPGQGNNEQFF TGTGCCAGCAGCTTAGCCCCTCCGGGACAGGGCAACAATGAGCAGTTCTTC
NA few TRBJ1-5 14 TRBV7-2 CASSPGGGNQPQHF TGTGCCAGCAGCCCCGGCGGAGGCAATCAGCCCCAGCATTTT
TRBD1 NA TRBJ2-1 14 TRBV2 CASMKQGALEEQFF TGTGCCAGCATGAAACAGGGGGCCTTGGAAGAGCAGTTCTTC
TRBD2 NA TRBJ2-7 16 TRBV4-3 CASSQGWAGGGYEQYF TGCGCCAGCAGCCAAGGATGGGCTGGCGGGGGTTACGAGCAGTACTTC
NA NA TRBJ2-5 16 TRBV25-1 CASSEYGAHHEETQYF TGTGCCAGCAGTGAATATGGGGCACACCATGAAGAGACCCAGTACTTC
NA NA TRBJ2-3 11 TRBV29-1 CSVVPGDTQYF TGCAGCGTTGTTCCGGGTGATACGCAGTATTTT